These T cell receptor beta chains were read from a single sample in a study of blood T cell repertoires in COVID-19. Some clones are missing from TCRdb's copy, which holds only in-frame ones; the method was immunoSEQ multiplex PCR. The data show about 190,000 clones, 88% seen once. Sequenced: peripheral blood. The receptors here all came from a man in his 70s with active or convalescent COVID-19. Each CDR3 is given with its conserved first and last residue. The D gene is left open where the match is weak. Rows may omit the clone size; those that give it use once, few, many or a size class.

clone_size cdr3_length d_call j_call v_call cdr3_nt cdr3_aa
- 15 - TRBJ1-2 TRBV4-2 TGTGCCAGCAGCCAAGATCAGTGGGAGGTCTATGGCTACACCTTC CASSQDQWEVYGYTF
- 18 - TRBJ2-7 TRBV11-2 TGTGCCAGCAGCTTTGCTCCCTCCCTGACAGGTCGCTCCTACGAGCAGTACTTC CASSFAPSLTGRSYEQYF
once 15 TRBD1 TRBJ2-5 TRBV5-1 TGCGCCAGCAGCTTGGTAGGGACAGGGGGCGAGACCCAGTACTTC CASSLVGTGGETQYF
- 16 TRBD1 TRBJ2-3 TRBV7-2 TGTGCCAGCAGCCACGGGGTTGGGACAGGGATAGATACGCAGTATTTT CASSHGVGTGIDTQYF
- 14 - TRBJ2-7 TRBV5-1 TGCGCCAGCAGCTATTTTGACAAGACCTACGAGCAGTACTTC CASSYFDKTYEQYF
- 16 TRBD2 TRBJ2-7 TRBV10-2 TGCGCCAGCCGGGGACTAGCGGGAGCGGGCTCCTACGAGCAGTACTTC CASRGLAGAGSYEQYF
- 14 - TRBJ1-4 TRBV7-9 TGTGCCAGCAGCTTAGGAGTGACTAATGAAAAACTGTTTTTT CASSLGVTNEKLFF
- 13 - TRBJ1-5 TRBV7-9 TGTGCCAGCAGCTTAGCGGCGGAGCAGCCCCAGCATTTT CASSLAAEQPQHF
- 14 TRBD1 TRBJ1-2 TRBV6-5 TGTGCCAGCAATCTGGGACAGGGGGATCGTGGCTACACCTTC CASNLGQGDRGYTF
few 14 - TRBJ2-5 TRBV18 TGTGCCAGCTCACCTCCGGGACTCAAAGAGACCCAGTACTTC CASSPPGLKETQYF